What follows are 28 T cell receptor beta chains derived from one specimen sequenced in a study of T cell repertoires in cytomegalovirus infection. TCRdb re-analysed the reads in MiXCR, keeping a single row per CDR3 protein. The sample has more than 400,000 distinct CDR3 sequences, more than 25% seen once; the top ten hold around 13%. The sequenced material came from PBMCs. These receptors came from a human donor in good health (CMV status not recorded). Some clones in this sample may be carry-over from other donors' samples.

The CDR3 sequence is CASSSLWGEQYV. For the CDR3, the DNA is TGTGCCAGCAGTTCCCTATGGGGCGAGCAGTACGTC. This chain connects TRBV6-1 to TRBJ2-7; the D is unclear. The V gene's germline CDR1 is MNHNS and CDR2 SASEGT. CDR3 length: 12 amino acids. Trimming stripped 5 bases from V and 6 bases from J, with 11 bases between.

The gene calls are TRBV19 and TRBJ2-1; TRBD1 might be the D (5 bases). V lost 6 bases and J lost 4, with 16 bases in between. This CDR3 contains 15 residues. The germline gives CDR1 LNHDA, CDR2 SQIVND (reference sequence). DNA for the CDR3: TGTGCCAGTAGAGTTGCAGGGTCAACGTACAATGAGCAGTTCTTC. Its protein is CASRVAGSTYNEQFF.

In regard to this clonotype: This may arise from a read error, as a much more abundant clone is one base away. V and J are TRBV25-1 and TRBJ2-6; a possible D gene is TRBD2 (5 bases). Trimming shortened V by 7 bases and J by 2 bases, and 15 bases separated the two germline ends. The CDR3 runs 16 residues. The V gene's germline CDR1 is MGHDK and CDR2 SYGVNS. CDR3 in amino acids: CASNVRERPGANVLTF. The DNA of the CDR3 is TGTGCCAGCAATGTGAGGGAGCGACCTGGGGCCAACGTCCTGACTTTC.

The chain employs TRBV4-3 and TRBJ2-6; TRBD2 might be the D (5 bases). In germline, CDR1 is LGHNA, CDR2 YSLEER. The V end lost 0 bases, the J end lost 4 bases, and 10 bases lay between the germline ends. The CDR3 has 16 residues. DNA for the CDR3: TGCGCCAGCAGCCAAGATCTGGGGAGAGGGGCCAACGTCCTGACTTTC. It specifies CASSQDLGRGANVLTF.

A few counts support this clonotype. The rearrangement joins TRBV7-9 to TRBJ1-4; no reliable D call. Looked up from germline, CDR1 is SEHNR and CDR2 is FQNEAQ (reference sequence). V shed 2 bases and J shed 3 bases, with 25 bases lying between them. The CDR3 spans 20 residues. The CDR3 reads CASSLPGLGGSVFANEKLFF. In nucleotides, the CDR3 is TGTGCCAGCAGCTTACCTGGACTCGGCGGCTCAGTGTTCGCTAATGAAAAACTGTTTTTT.

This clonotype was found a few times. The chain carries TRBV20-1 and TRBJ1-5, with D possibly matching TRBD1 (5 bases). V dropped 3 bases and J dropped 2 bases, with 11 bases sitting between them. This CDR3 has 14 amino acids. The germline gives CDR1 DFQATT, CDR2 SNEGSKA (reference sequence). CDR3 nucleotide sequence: TGCAGTGCTAGCATTACGGGGGGCAATCAGCCCCAGCATTTT. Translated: CSASITGGNQPQHF.

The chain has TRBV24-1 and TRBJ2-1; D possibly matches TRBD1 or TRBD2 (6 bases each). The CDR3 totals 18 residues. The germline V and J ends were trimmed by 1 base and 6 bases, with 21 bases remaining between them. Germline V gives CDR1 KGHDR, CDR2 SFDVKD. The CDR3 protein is CATSDFASQRRGSNEQFF. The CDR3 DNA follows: TGTGCCACCAGTGATTTTGCGAGTCAGCGGAGGGGGTCCAATGAGCAGTTCTTC.

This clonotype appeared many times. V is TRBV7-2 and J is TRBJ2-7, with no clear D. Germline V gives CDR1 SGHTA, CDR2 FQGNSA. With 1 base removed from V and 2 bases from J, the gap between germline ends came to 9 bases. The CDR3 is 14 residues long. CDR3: CASSLDAATYEQYF. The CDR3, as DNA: TGTGCCAGCAGCTTAGATGCAGCCACCTACGAGCAGTACTTC.

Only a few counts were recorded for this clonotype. CDR3 bases: TGTGCCAGTAGTATAGGGCCCGTGAACTACGAGCAGTACTTC. Its protein is CASSIGPVNYEQYF. This sequence joins TRBV19 and TRBJ2-7; no reliable D call. V lost 1 base and J lost 3, with 10 bases in between. Germline V CDR1 and CDR2: LNHDA, SQIVND (reference sequence). CDR3 length equals 14 residues.

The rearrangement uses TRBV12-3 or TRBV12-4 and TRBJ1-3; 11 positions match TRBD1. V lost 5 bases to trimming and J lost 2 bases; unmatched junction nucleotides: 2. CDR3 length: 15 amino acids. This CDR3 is CASSRTGGPGNTIYF. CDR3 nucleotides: TGTGCCAGCAGTCGGACAGGGGGCCCTGGAAACACCATATATTTT.

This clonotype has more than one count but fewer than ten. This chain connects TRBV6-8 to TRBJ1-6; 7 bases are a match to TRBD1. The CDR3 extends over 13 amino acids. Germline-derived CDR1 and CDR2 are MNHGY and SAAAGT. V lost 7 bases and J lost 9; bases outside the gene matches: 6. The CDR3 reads CASTNRGASPLHF. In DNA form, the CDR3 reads TGTGCCAGCACCAACAGGGGAGCTTCACCCCTCCACTTT.

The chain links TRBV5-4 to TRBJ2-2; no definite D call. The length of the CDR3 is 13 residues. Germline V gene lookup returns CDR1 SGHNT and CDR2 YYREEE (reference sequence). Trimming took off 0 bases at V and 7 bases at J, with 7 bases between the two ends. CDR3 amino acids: CASSLEPVGELFF. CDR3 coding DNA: TGTGCCAGCAGCTTGGAGCCAGTCGGGGAGCTGTTTTTT. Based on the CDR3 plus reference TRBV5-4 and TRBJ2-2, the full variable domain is ETGVTQSPTHLIKTRGQQVTLRCSSQSGHNTVSWYQQALGQGPQFIFQYYREEENGRGNFPPRFSGLQFPNYSSELNVNALELDDSALYLCASSLEPVGELFFGEGSRLTVL.

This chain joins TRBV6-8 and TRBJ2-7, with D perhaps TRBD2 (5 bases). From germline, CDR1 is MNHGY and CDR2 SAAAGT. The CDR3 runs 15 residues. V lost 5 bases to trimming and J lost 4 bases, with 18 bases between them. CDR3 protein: CASSRRSGGVYEQYF. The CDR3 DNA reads TGTGCCAGCAGTCGCCGAAGCGGAGGAGTTTACGAGCAGTACTTC.

The CDR3 DNA follows: TGTGCCAGCAGTCGGTGGCCCCAGGCTTATGAAGCTTTCTTT. Its translation: CASSRWPQAYEAFF. This chain joins TRBV12-3 or TRBV12-4 and TRBJ1-1; D ambiguous. This CDR3 spans 14 amino acids. The V end was cut by 5 bases, the J end by 7 bases, with 17 bases between.

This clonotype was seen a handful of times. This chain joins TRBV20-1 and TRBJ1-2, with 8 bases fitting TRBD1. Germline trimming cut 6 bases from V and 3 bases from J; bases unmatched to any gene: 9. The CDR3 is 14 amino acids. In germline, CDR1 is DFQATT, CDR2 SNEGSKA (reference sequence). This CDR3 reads CSAGRDRMHYGYTF. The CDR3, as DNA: TGCAGTGCGGGACGGGACAGGATGCACTATGGCTACACCTTC.

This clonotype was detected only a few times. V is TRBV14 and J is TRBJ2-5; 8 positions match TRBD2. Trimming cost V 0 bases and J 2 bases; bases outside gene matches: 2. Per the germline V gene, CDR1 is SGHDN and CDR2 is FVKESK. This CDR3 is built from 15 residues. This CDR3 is CASSQEAGGQETQYF. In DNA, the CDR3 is TGTGCCAGCAGCCAAGAGGCGGGAGGACAAGAGACCCAGTACTTC.

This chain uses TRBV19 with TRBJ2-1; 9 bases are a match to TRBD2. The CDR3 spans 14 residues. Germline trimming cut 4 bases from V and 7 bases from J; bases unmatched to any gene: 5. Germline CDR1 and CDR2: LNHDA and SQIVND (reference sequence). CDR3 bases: TGTGCCAGTAGTAGGCGGGAGGGGAGAAATGAGCAGTTCTTC. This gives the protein CASSRREGRNEQFF.

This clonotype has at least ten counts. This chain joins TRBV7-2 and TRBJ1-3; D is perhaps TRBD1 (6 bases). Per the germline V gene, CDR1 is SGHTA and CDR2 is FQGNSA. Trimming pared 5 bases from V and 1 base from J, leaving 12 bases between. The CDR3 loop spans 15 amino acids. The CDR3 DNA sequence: TGTGCCAGCAGCCCAGAGGGGGGTTCTGGAAACACCATATATTTT. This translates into CASSPEGGSGNTIYF.

The CDR3 DNA reads TGCAGTGCTAGAGCTAGCGGCAGAGGGGACTACGAGCAGTACTTC. Translation: CSARASGRGDYEQYF. The V and J genes are TRBV20-1 and TRBJ2-7, with 7 positions matching TRBD2. V lost 1 base, J lost 3 bases, and 9 bases stayed unmatched. In germline, CDR1 is DFQATT, CDR2 SNEGSKA (reference sequence). This CDR3 has 15 residues.

CDR3 residues: CATSGRGGRVNEQFF. CDR3 coding DNA: TGTGCCACCAGCGGGAGAGGAGGGAGGGTCAATGAGCAGTTCTTC. V usage is TRBV24-1 and J usage is TRBJ2-1, with 7 bases identical to TRBD2. The length of the CDR3 is 15 residues. Trimming took 7 bases from V and 6 from J; bases not matched to a gene: 11. Germline CDR1 and CDR2: KGHDR and SFDVKD.

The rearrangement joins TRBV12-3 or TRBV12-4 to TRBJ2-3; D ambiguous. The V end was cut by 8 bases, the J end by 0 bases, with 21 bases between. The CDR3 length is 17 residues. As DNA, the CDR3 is TGTGCCAGCCACGGTCCGCCCAGGCCACCTAGCACAGATACGCAGTATTTT. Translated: CASHGPPRPPSTDTQYF.

The CDR3 protein is CSVEDLRGPNTGELFF. The CDR3 nucleotides are TGCAGCGTTGAAGATTTACGGGGCCCGAACACCGGGGAGCTGTTTTTT. The J gene is TRBJ2-2, the V gene TRBV29-1, with D perhaps matching TRBD1 or TRBD2 (5 bases each). Trimming stripped 0 bases from V and 0 bases from J, with 11 bases between. The CDR3 has 16 residues. CDR1 is SQVTM and CDR2 is ANQGSEA in the germline V gene.

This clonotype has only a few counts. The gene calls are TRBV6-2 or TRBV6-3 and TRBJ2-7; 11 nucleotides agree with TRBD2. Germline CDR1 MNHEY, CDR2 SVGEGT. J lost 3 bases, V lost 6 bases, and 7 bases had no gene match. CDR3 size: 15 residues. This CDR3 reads CASRRGLADYYEQYV. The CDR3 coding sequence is TGTGCCAGCAGAAGGGGACTAGCGGACTACTACGAGCAGTACGTC.

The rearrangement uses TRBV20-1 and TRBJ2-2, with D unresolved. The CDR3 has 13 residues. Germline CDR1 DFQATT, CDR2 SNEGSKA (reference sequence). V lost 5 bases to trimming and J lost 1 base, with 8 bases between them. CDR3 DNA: TGCAGTGCTGGTGCCGAGAACACCGGGGAGCTGTTTTTT. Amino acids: CSAGAENTGELFF.

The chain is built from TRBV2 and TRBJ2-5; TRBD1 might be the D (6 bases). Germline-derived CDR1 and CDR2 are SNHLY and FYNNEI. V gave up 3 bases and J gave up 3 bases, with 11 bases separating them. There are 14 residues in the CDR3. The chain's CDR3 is CASSDNWTEETQYF. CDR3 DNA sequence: TGTGCCAGCAGTGACAACTGGACAGAAGAGACCCAGTACTTC.

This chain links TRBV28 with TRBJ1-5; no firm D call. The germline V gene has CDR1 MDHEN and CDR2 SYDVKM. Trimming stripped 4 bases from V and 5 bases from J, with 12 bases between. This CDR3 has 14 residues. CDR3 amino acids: CASSSPLWDQPQHF. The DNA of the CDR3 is TGTGCCAGCAGTTCCCCATTGTGGGATCAGCCCCAGCATTTT.

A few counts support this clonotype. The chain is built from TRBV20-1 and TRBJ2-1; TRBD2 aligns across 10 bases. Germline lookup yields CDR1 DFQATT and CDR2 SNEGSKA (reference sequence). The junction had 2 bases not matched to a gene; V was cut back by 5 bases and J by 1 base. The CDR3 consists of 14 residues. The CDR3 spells CSAFSGRSYNEQFF. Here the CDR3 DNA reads TGCAGTGCTTTTAGCGGGAGGTCCTACAATGAGCAGTTCTTC.

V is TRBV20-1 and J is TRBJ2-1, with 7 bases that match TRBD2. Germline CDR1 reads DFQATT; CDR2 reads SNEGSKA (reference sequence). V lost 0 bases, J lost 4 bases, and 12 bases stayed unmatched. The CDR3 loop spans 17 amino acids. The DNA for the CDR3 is TGCAGTGCTAGAGAAACGGGTGGCGGGAGATTTTACAATGAGCAGTTCTTC. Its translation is CSARETGGGRFYNEQFF.